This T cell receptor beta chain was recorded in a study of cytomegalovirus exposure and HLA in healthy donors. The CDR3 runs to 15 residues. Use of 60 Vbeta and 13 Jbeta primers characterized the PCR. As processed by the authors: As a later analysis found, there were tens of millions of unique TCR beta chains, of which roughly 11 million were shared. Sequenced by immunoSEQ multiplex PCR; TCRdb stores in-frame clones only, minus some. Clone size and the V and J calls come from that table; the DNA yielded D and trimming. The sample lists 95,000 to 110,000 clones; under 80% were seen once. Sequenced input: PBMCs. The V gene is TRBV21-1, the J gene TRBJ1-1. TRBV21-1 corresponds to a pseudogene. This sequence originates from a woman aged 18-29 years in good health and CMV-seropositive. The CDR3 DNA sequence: TGTGCCAGCAGCCACACGGGGAGTAGGGAGACTGAAGCTTTCTTT. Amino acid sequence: CASSHTGSRETEAFF.